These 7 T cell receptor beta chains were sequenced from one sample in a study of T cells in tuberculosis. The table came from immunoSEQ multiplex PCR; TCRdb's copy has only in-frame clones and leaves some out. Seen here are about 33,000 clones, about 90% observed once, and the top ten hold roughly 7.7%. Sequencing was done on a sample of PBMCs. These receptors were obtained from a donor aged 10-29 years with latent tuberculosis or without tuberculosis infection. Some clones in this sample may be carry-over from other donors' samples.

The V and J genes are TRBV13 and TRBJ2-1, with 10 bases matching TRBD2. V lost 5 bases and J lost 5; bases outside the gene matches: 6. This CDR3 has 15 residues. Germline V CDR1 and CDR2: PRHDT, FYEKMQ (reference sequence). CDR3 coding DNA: TGTGCCAGCAGCCCCAGGACTAGCGGAGACAATGAGCAGTTCTTC. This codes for CASSPRTSGDNEQFF.

Here the CDR3 reads CASSLELLGTDTQYF. CDR3 DNA sequence: TGTGCCAGCAGCTTGGAGCTTCTGGGCACAGATACGCAGTATTTT. The chain recombines TRBV5-4 with TRBJ2-3; no definite D call. CDR3 size: 15 residues. The germline V gene has CDR1 SGHNT and CDR2 YYREEE (reference sequence). Trimming shortened V by 0 bases and J by 1 base, and 9 bases separated the two germline ends.

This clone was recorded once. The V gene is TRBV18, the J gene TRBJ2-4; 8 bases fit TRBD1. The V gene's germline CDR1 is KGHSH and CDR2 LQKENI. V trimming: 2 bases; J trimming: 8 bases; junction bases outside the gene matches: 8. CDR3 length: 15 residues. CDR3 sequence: CASSPIAGQGDIQYF. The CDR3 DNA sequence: TGTGCCAGCTCACCAATCGCCGGACAGGGAGACATTCAGTACTTC.

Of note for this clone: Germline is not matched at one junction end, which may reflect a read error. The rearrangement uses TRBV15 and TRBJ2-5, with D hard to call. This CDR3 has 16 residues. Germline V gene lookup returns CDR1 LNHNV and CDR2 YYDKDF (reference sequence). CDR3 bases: TGTGCCACCAGCAGAACCCCGAGCGAGGTAGGAGAGGCCCAGTACTTC. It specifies CATSRTPSEVGEAQYF.

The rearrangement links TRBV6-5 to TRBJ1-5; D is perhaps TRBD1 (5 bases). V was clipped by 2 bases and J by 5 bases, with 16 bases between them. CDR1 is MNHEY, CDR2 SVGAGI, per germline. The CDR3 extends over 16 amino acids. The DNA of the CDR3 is TGTGCCAGCAGTTACGGCGAAGGGGTAATTCATCAGCCCCAGCATTTT. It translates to CASSYGEGVIHQPQHF.

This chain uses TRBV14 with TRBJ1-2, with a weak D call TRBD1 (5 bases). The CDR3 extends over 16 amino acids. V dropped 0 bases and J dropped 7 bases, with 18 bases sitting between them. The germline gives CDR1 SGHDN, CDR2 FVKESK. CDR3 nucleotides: TGTGCCAGCAGCCAAGATAGAGCAGGGCCATGGGGTGGCTACACCTTC. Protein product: CASSQDRAGPWGGYTF.

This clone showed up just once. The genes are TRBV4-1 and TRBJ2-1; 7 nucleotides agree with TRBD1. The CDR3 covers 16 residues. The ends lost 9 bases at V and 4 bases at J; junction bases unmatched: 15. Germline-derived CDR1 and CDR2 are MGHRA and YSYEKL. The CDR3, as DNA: TGCGCCAGGGACGTAAAGCCGGGACAGCCATACAATGAGCAGTTCTTC. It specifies CARDVKPGQPYNEQFF.